These 27 T cell receptor beta chains were sequenced from one sample in a study of cytomegalovirus exposure and HLA in healthy donors. Amplification used 60 Vbeta primers and 13 Jbeta primers. Using immunoSEQ multiplex PCR, the repertoire was profiled, and TCRdb retains in-frame clones only, with some absent. The sample holds more than 110,000 clones, 75% to 80% seen once. Source material: PBMCs. These receptors were taken from a man between 18 and 29 years old in good health and CMV-seronegative.

There are a few counts of this clone. The chain links TRBV9 to TRBJ2-3, with D possibly being TRBD2 (6 bases). The CDR3 has 16 amino acids. Germline CDR1 and CDR2: SGDLS and YYNGEE. Trimming removed 0 bases from V and 2 bases from J, with 13 bases in between. CDR3 sequence (DNA): TGTGCCAGCAGCGTAGTGGAGGGTCGGGACACAGATACGCAGTATTTT. Translation: CASSVVEGRDTDTQYF.

This chain joins TRBV6-5 and TRBJ2-7; no reliable D call. Looked up from germline, CDR1 is MNHEY and CDR2 is SVGAGI. This CDR3 is 11 amino acids long. V lost 6 bases to trimming and J lost 6 bases, with 9 bases between them. CDR3 sequence reads: CASRSSVEQYF. CDR3 in DNA: TGTGCCAGCAGGTCTAGTGTCGAGCAGTACTTC.

This clone turned up a few times. The rearrangement uses TRBV28 and TRBJ1-2, with D hard to call. The length of the CDR3 is 12 residues. The germline V gene encodes CDR1 MDHEN and CDR2 SYDVKM. Trimming took off 8 bases at V and 6 bases at J, with 13 bases between the two ends. CDR3 DNA: TGTGCCAGCCGTCTTGAGGCGCATGGCTACACCTTC. This translates into CASRLEAHGYTF.

The genes are TRBV27 and TRBJ2-2, with D hard to call. Germline assignment: CDR1 MNHEY and CDR2 SMNVEV (reference sequence). The CDR3 contains 14 residues. Trimming shortened V by 6 bases and J by 6 bases, and 14 bases separated the two germline ends. The CDR3 region is CASSRLRVAGELFF. The CDR3 DNA reads as TGTGCCAGCAGCCGATTACGGGTAGCCGGGGAGCTGTTTTTT.

The V call is TRBV4-2, the J call TRBJ2-2, with 13 bases lining up with TRBD2. The CDR3 covers 17 residues. The V gene's germline CDR1 is LGHNA and CDR2 YNFKEQ. The V and J ends lost 3 bases and 4 bases, in that order; junction bases with no gene match: 5. CDR3 sequence reads: CASSHEGLAGITGELFF. The CDR3 DNA follows: TGTGCCAGCAGCCATGAGGGACTAGCGGGAATCACCGGGGAGCTGTTTTTT.

The chain is built from TRBV13 and TRBJ1-4; 8 bases are a match to TRBD1. The V and J ends lost 5 bases and 7 bases, in that order; junction bases with no gene match: 6. CDR1 and CDR2 from the germline V gene are PRHDT and FYEKMQ (reference sequence). The CDR3 totals 14 residues. Here the CDR3 reads CASSQQGGSEKLFF. The CDR3, as DNA: TGTGCCAGCAGCCAACAGGGGGGGTCTGAAAAACTGTTTTTT.

V gene TRBV15 combines with J gene TRBJ1-4; D ambiguous. CDR1 is LNHNV and CDR2 is YYDKDF in the germline V gene (reference sequence). The ends were cut back, 0 bases at V and 8 bases at J, with 13 bases in the middle. The CDR3 consists of 15 residues. The CDR3 is CATSRDRSAEEKLFF. CDR3 DNA sequence: TGTGCCACCAGCAGAGATAGGTCGGCGGAGGAAAAACTGTTTTTT.

V gene TRBV5-1 combines with J gene TRBJ1-2; TRBD1 matches at 7 bases. Unmatched junction bases numbered 12, after V lost 4 bases and J lost 6 bases. The germline CDR1 and CDR2 sequences are SGHRS and YFSETQ. The CDR3 spans 15 residues. The CDR3 DNA reads as TGCGCCAGCAGCCCAATACAGGGGAACGCAGATGGCTACACCTTC. It specifies CASSPIQGNADGYTF.

In this sample, this clone turned up a few times. The V gene is TRBV5-1, the J gene TRBJ1-4; no definite D call. Per the germline V gene, CDR1 is SGHRS and CDR2 is YFSETQ. The CDR3 has 16 amino acids. Between the trimmed V and J ends, which lost 0 bases and 0 bases, there was a span of 9 bases. CDR3 sequence (DNA): TGCGCCAGCAGCTTGGCTATCACAGCAACTAATGAAAAACTGTTTTTT. Residues: CASSLAITATNEKLFF.

This chain joins TRBV1 and TRBJ1-1; whether TRBD1, the table's D call, matches the DNA was not checked. TRBV1 has pseudogene status. The CDR3 is made up of 16 amino acids. CDR3 coding DNA: TGCACCAGCAGCCAAGATAATGGGGGCTGGGACACTGAAGCTTTCTTT. Residues: CTSSQDNGGWDTEAFF.

The chain joins TRBV14 to TRBJ2-7; possible D gene TRBD2, 5 bases. The CDR3 has 17 residues. Germline-derived CDR1 and CDR2 are SGHDN and FVKESK. The V gene lost 5 bases and the J gene lost 1 base, with 21 bases spanning the gap. CDR3 amino acids: CASSTFPKADGSYEQYF. DNA for the CDR3: TGTGCCAGCAGCACGTTTCCTAAAGCGGACGGTTCCTACGAGCAGTACTTC.

Concerning this clone itself: Distinct nucleotide sequences in the sample also encode this CDR3. The chain combines TRBV30 with TRBJ1-5; TRBD1 agrees at 7 bases. Trimming cost V 5 bases and J 2 bases; bases outside gene matches: 3. Germline V gene lookup returns CDR1 GTSNPN and CDR2 SVGIG (reference sequence). This CDR3 has 13 residues. The CDR3 bases are TGTGCCTGGGGCACAGGGGGCAATCAGCCCCAGCATTTT. Its protein is CAWGTGGNQPQHF.

The chain is built from TRBV5-6 and TRBJ2-7; TRBD2 aligns across 14 bases. The ends lost 4 bases at V and 3 bases at J; junction bases unmatched: 3. Germline CDR1 and CDR2: SGHDT and YYEEEE. The CDR3 has 15 amino acids. The CDR3 sequence: CASSLGLAGDYEQYF. DNA of the CDR3: TGTGCCAGCAGCCTGGGACTAGCGGGAGACTACGAGCAGTACTTC.

The V gene is TRBV7-2, the J gene TRBJ1-1, with 7 nucleotides matching TRBD1. J gave up 0 bases and V 6 bases, and 7 bases lay outside the gene matches. CDR1 and CDR2 from the germline V gene are SGHTA and FQGNSA. CDR3 length: 15 residues. CDR3 DNA: TGTGCCAGCAGGGTTGCAGGGGGTCTGAACACTGAAGCTTTCTTT. As protein: CASRVAGGLNTEAFF.

This chain joins TRBV10-2 and TRBJ2-2; D gene uncertain. Germline V CDR1 and CDR2: WSHSY, SAAADI. V was pared by 2 bases and J by 0 bases, with 7 bases between. The CDR3 totals 15 residues. CDR3 nucleotides: TGCGCCAGCAGTGAGAGGAGAACGAACACCGGGGAGCTGTTTTTT. The encoded protein is CASSERRTNTGELFF.

The genes are TRBV7-8 and TRBJ2-3; TRBD2 matches at 13 bases. CDR1 and CDR2 (germline): SGHVS, FQNEAQ. The ends lost 5 bases at V and 8 bases at J; junction bases unmatched: 13. The CDR3 totals 17 residues. The CDR3 nucleotides read TGTGCCAGCAGCATGACTAGCGGGGGGTTTAACGGTCGTACGCAGTATTTT. Translating it yields CASSMTSGGFNGRTQYF. The variable domain in full, with the rest retrieved from reference TRBV7-8 and TRBJ2-3, is GAGVSQSPRYKVAKRGQDVALRCDPISGHVSLFWYQQALGQGPEFLTYFQNEAQLDKSGLPSDRFFAERPEGSVSTLKIQRTQQEDSAVYLCASSMTSGGFNGRTQYFGPGTRLTVL.

The rearrangement uses TRBV7-9 and TRBJ1-2; 7 positions agree with TRBD1. The ends lost 0 bases at V and 4 bases at J; junction bases unmatched: 2. Germline CDR1 reads SEHNR; CDR2 reads FQNEAQ (reference sequence). This CDR3 spans 14 amino acids. The CDR3 loop is CASSLARQGYGYTF. The CDR3 DNA is TGTGCCAGCAGCTTAGCCCGACAGGGCTATGGCTACACCTTC.

The chain carries TRBV7-8 and TRBJ2-1; possibly TRBD1 for D (6 bases). V shed 6 bases and J shed 0 bases, with 12 bases lying between them. The CDR3 runs 15 residues. Germline assignment: CDR1 SGHVS and CDR2 FQNEAQ. DNA of the CDR3: TGTGCCAGCAGGTTCCTGGGGGCCTCCTACAATGAGCAGTTCTTC. This codes for CASRFLGASYNEQFF. Drawing the rest from reference TRBV7-8 and TRBJ2-1, the complete variable domain is GAGVSQSPRYKVAKRGQDVALRCDPISGHVSLFWYQQALGQGPEFLTYFQNEAQLDKSGLPSDRFFAERPEGSVSTLKIQRTQQEDSAVYLCASRFLGASYNEQFFGPGTRLTVL.

Only one count was recorded for this clone. The chain is built from TRBV6-6 and TRBJ2-2; 8 bases align to TRBD1. From germline, CDR1 is MNHNY and CDR2 SVGAGI (reference sequence). After removal of 7 bases from V and 3 bases from J, the junction contained 4 bases not matched to a gene. The CDR3 is made up of 14 amino acids. This chain's CDR3 is CASTRTGHTGELFF. CDR3 sequence (DNA): TGTGCCAGCACCCGGACAGGGCACACCGGGGAGCTGTTTTTT.

CDR3 coding DNA: TGCGCCAGCAGCGTTGACAGGGCCTACGAGCAGTACTTC. It encodes CASSVDRAYEQYF. The chain couples TRBV5-1 to TRBJ2-7, with 7 bases aligning to TRBD1. Losses at the gene ends were 4 bases for V and 2 bases for J; bases not matched to a gene: 3. This CDR3 has 13 residues. Looked up from germline, CDR1 is SGHRS and CDR2 is YFSETQ.

The chain combines TRBV2 with TRBJ2-7, with 9 bases matching TRBD1. The CDR3 runs to 13 residues. With 8 bases clipped from V and 6 bases from J, the junction kept 8 bases outside the gene matches. Germline V gene lookup returns CDR1 SNHLY and CDR2 FYNNEI. The DNA for the CDR3 is TGTGCCAGCGCCAACAGGGGGCAATCCGAGCAGTACTTC. Protein sequence: CASANRGQSEQYF.

The chain carries TRBV27 and TRBJ1-2, with a possible D match to TRBD1 (5 bases). V was cut by 3 bases and J by 0 bases, with 14 bases left in between. This CDR3 spans 16 amino acids. Germline loops: CDR1 MNHEY, CDR2 SMNVEV (reference sequence). The CDR3 nucleotides are TGTGCCAGCAGTTTTTCGGGGGGGGGACCTAACTATGGCTACACCTTC. It translates to CASSFSGGGPNYGYTF.

The chain has TRBV4-1 and TRBJ2-5, with a weak D call TRBD1 (5 bases). The germline CDR1 and CDR2 sequences are MGHRA and YSYEKL. V lost 4 bases and J lost 5, with 14 bases in between. This CDR3 is 14 amino acids long. CDR3 DNA: TGCGCCAGCAGCCCTTACCAGGGTTACGAGACCCAGTACTTC. Its protein product is CASSPYQGYETQYF.

The chain combines TRBV28 with TRBJ1-3, with 7 bases lining up with TRBD1. The CDR3 sequence is 17 residues long. After removal of 1 base from V and 0 bases from J, the junction contained 6 bases not matched to a gene. The germline V gene has CDR1 MDHEN and CDR2 SYDVKM. In DNA form, the CDR3 reads TGTGCCAGCAGTTTATTGGCAGGGGGGAGCTCTGGAAACACCATATATTTT. Its translation is CASSLLAGGSSGNTIYF.

This sequence joins TRBV5-1 and TRBJ1-3; perhaps TRBD1 as D (6 bases). V shed 0 bases and J shed 2 bases, with 9 bases lying between them. Germline loops: CDR1 SGHRS, CDR2 YFSETQ. The CDR3 covers 15 residues. As DNA, the CDR3 is TGCGCCAGCAGCTTGGGACAGGAGGCTGGAAACACCATATATTTT. Amino acid sequence: CASSLGQEAGNTIYF.

V gene TRBV21-1 combines with J gene TRBJ1-2. TRBV21-1 is given as a pseudogene. The CDR3 contains 17 residues. The CDR3 DNA reads TGTGCCAGCAAACCACCCCGCCCCGGGGGTTTCAGGTGCGGCTACACCTTC. Protein product: CASKPPRPGGFRCGYTF.

This clone was detected once. The V call is TRBV27, the J call TRBJ1-2; 9 nucleotides agree with TRBD1. Losses at the gene ends were 5 bases for V and 4 bases for J; bases not matched to a gene: 5. Germline lookup yields CDR1 MNHEY and CDR2 SMNVEV (reference sequence). The CDR3 totals 14 residues. In nucleotides, the CDR3 is TGTGCCAGCAGTGTGACAGGGGGAGGCTATGGCTACACCTTC. Translation gives CASSVTGGGYGYTF.